This T cell receptor beta chain comes out of a study of blood T cell repertoires in COVID-19. TCRdb's table, derived via immunoSEQ multiplex PCR, lists solely in-frame clones and lacks some. This sample has under 400,000 clones; around 89% occur once, and the top ten carry under 2%. The V end was cut by 6 bases, the J end by 4 bases, with 9 bases between. CDR3 length: 12 amino acids. The germline CDR1 and CDR2 sequences are MNHEY and SVGAGI. On this clone itself: Other DNA sequences of this sample code for an identical CDR3.

What was sequenced was peripheral blood. The chain joins TRBV6-5 to TRBJ1-1; D not certain. This clonotype was sampled from a woman in her thirties with COVID-19, enrolled during active disease. CDR3 in amino acids: CASSRRGTEAFF. The CDR3 bases are TGTGCCAGCAGCAGACGAGGCACTGAAGCTTTCTTT.